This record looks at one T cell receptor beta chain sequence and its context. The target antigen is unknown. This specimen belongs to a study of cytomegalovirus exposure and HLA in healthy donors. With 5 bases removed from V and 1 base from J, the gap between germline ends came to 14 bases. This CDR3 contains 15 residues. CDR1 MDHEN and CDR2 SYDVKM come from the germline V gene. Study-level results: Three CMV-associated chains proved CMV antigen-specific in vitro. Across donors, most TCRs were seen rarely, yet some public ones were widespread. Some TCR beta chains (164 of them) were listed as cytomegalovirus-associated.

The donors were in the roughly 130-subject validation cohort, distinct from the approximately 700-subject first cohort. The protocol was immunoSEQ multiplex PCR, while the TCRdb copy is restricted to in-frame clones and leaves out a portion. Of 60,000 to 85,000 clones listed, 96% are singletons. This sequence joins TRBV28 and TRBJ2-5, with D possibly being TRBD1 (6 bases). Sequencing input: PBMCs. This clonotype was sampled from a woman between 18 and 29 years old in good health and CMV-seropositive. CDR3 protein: CASSPPDSPQETQYF. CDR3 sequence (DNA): TGTGCCAGCAGTCCCCCGGACAGCCCCCAAGAGACCCAGTACTTC.